This T cell receptor (beta chain) was identified in a study of blood T cell repertoires in COVID-19 (dated by TCRdb to about 2020). Broadly, across the study: Samples covering the acute and convalescent phases of COVID-19 were provided by collaborators in the United States, Italy and Spain. The material from the prospective study consisted of cDNA or gDNA derived from T cells, B-cell-depleted T cells, or PBMCs. Deeply sampled blood TCRbeta repertoires from subjects exposed to, actively infected with, or recovered from COVID-19 were included in the dataset. The repertoires were made available in a free public database intended to serve as a resource for research on the immune response to SARS-CoV-2. The samples were drawn from two sources: the first 160 participants of the ongoing ImmuneRACE study, and 1,000 to 1,500 subjects contributed by 6 global collaborators. A de-identified subject ID, COVID-19 status, age in years and sex were almost always included in the sample metadata. Where available, HLA class I and class II types were taken from metadata supplied by the sample provider and were not determined by assay-based typing. The investigation overall reported the following: Clinical and demographic metadata were provided uncurated, with the amount varying by source and participant.

For CDR1 and CDR2, the germline V gene lists MDHEN and SYDVKM. Germline trimming: 6 bases from V, 8 bases from J; junction bases outside gene matches: 16. Inclusive of the bounding cysteine and phenylalanine, the CDR3 is 16 residues long. The DNA shown is the 48-base CDR3, in frame from base 1. A second Seattle source provided samples from volunteer blood donors who had recovered from COVID-19. The collaborating institutions used their own protocols to collect whole blood in K2EDTA tubes. For TCRbeta analysis, collaborators shipped samples in one of three forms: frozen whole blood, isolated PBMCs, or DNA extracted from either of those sample types. On this clone itself: The antigen it binds to is not known. There are no base qualities to consult, and no much larger clone falls within one base.

TCRbeta CDR3 regions were amplified from genomic DNA using the immunoSEQ Assay, a bias-controlled multiplex PCR. The authors processed their data as follows. Nucleated cell counts per sample were estimated from amplification of reference gene primers within the assay. Sequence reads were collapsed and filtered to measure the absolute abundance of every unique TCRbeta CDR3 rearrangement. For each sample, productive Simpson clonality was calculated by taking the square root of Simpson's diversity index across productive rearrangements. Held by TCRdb, this immuneACCESS table contains in-frame sequences only and omits some clones. Under half of the omission traces to an unresolved V gene where checked; the cause of the rest is unknown. The V and J calls and clone size were taken over from that table, and D and trimming were inferred from the DNA. This sample holds fewer than 250,000 clones; approximately 86% were observed only once. Around 1.5% of the sample is in the top ten clones.

The receptor chain draws on TRBV28 and TRBJ1-5; 7 bases in between match TRBD1. The receptor was isolated from an older woman who had recovered from COVID-19. What was sequenced was peripheral blood. The nucleotide sequence is TGTGCCAGCAGCCTAAGACAGGGCGCCTTGAATAAGCCCCAGCATTTT. This translates into CASSLRQGALNKPQHF. Joined to the reference TRBV28 and TRBJ1-5 proteins, this CDR3 gives the full variable domain: DVKVTQSSRYLVKRTGEKVFLECVQDMDHENMFWYRQDPGLGLRLIYFSYDVKMKEKGDIPEGYSVSREKKERFSLILESASTNQTSMYLCASSLRQGALNKPQHFGDGTRLSIL.